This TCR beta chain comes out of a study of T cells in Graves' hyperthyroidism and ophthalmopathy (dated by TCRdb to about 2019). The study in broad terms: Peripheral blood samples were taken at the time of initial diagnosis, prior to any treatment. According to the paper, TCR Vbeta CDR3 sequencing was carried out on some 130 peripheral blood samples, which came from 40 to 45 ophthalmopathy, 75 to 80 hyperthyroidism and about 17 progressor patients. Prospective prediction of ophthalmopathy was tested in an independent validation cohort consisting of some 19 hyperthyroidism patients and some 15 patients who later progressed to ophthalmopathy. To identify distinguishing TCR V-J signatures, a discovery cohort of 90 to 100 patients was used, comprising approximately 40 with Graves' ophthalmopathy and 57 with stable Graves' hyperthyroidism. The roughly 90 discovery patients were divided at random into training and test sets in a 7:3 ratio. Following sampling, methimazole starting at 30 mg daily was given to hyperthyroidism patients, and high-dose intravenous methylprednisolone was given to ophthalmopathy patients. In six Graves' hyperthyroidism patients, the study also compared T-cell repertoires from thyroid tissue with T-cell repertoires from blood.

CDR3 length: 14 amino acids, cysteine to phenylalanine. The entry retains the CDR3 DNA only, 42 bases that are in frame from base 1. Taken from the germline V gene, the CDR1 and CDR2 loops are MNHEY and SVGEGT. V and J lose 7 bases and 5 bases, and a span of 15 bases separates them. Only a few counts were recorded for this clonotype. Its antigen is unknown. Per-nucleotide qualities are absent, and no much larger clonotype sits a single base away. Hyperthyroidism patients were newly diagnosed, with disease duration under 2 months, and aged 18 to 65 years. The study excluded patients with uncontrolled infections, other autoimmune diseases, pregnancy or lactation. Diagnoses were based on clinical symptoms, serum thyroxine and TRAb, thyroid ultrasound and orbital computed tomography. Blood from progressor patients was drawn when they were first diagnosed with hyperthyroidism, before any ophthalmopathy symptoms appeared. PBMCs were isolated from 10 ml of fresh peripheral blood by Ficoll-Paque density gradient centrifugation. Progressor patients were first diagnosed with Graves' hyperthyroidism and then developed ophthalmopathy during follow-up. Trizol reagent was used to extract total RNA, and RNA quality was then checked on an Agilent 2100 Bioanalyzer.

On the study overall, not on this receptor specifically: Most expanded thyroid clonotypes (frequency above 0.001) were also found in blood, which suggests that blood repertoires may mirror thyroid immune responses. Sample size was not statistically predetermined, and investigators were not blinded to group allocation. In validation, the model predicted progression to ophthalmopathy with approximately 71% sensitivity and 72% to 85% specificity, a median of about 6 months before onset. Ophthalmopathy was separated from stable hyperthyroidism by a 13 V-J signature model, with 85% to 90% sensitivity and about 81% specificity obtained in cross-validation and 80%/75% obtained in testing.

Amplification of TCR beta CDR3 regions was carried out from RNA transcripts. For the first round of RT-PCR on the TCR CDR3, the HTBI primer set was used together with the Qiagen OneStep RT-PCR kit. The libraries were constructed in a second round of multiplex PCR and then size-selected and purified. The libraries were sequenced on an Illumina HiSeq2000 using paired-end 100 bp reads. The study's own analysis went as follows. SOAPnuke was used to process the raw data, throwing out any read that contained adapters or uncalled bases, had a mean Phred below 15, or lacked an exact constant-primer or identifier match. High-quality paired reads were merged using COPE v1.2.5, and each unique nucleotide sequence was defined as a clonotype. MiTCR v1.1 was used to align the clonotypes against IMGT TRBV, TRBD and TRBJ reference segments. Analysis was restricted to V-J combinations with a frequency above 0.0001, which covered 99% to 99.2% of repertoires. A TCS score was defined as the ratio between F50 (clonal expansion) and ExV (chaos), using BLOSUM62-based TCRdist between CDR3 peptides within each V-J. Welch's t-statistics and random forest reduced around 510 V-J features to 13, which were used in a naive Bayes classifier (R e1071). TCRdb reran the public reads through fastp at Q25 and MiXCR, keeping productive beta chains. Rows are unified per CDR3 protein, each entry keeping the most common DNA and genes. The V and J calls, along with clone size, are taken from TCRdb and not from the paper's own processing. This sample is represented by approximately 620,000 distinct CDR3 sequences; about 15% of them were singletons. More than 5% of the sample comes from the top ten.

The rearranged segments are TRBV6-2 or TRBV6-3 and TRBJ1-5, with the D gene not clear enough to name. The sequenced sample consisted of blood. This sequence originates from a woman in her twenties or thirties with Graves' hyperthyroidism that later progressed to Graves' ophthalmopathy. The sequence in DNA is TGTGCCAGCACCGCGAGGGTTCAGGATCAGCCCCAGCATTTT. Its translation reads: CASTARVQDQPQHF.